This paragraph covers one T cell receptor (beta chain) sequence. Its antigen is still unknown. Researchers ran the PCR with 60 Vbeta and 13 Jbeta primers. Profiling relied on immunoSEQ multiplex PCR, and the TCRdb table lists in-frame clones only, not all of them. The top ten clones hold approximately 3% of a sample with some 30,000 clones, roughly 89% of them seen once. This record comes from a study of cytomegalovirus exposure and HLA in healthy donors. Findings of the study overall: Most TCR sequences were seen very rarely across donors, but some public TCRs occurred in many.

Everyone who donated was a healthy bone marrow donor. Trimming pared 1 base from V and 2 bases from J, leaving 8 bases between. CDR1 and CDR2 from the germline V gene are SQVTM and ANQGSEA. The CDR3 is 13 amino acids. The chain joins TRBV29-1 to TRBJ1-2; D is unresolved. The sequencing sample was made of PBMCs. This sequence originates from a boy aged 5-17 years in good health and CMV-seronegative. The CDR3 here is CSVEGGQNYGYTF. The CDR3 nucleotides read TGCAGCGTTGAAGGAGGGCAAAACTATGGCTACACCTTC.